This T cell receptor beta chain was profiled in a study of shared clonotypes between healthy human individuals. Across the whole study: Three CD4 naive, three CD4 memory, two CD8 naive and one CD8 memory plate were used per donor.

Study-wide results and limits: Among four donors, approximately 5% of naive CD4 clonotypes were found in common.

Genomic DNA of every subset was divided equally among multiple immunoSEQ plates. Data came from immunoSEQ multiplex PCR; TCRdb stores just in-frame clones and leaves some out. This table has some 2,100,000 clones, 90% to 95% appearing once. The junction had 12 bases not matched to a gene; V was cut back by 5 bases and J by 4 bases. In germline, CDR1 is SEHNR, CDR2 FQNEAQ (reference sequence). There are 16 residues in the CDR3. Naive-designated CD8 cells lacked CD45RO, were positively enriched for CCR7, and omitted terminally differentiated effector memory CD45RA+ cells. A word on this clone: Its target is not known.

The TCR sequence derives from a man between 18 and 29 years old in good health. Some clones in this sample may be carry-over from other donors' samples. The rearrangement links TRBV7-9 to TRBJ2-3; 7 nucleotides align to TRBD1. Sequenced input: naive CD8+ T cells from PBMCs. The CDR3 sequence is CASSPRTGARADTQYF. Here the CDR3 DNA reads TGTGCCAGCAGCCCCCGGACAGGCGCGCGGGCAGATACGCAGTATTTT.